Below, one T cell receptor (beta chain) is given with its context. V dropped 6 bases and J dropped 8; count of bases not matched to a gene: 7. The CDR3 has 13 amino acids. Germline V gives CDR1 MDHEN, CDR2 SYDVKM. Responders labeled with CFSE (approximately 200,000) were plated with approximately 200,000 irradiated, violet-dye-labeled stimulators. These data are taken from a study of graft-versus-host responses after intestinal transplantation. General study points: Within the allografts of patients who had graft-donor T cell macrochimerism, graft-versus-host to host-versus-graft clonal ratios were high.

Profiled with immunoSEQ multiplex PCR; TCRdb holds only in-frame clones, not every one. The data contain 15,000 to 20,000 clones, under 40% of them singletons. Sequences were derived from alloreactive CD4+ T cells from a mixed lymphocyte reaction culture, sampled before transplantation. The subset here: CFSE-low proliferating T cells sorted from approximately six-day pre-transplant mixed lymphocyte reaction (GvH or HvG direction). The sequence was obtained from a human patient who was an organ donor for intestinal transplantation. The rearrangement uses TRBV28 and TRBJ1-2; 9 bases agree with TRBD1. CDR3 sequence reads: CASSVQGARGYTF. CDR3 DNA sequence: TGTGCCAGCAGCGTACAGGGGGCGCGGGGCTACACCTTC.